The 21 T cell receptor beta chains listed next were all sequenced from one sample in a study of glioma-infiltrating T cells after dendritic cell vaccination. This table comes from immunoSEQ multiplex PCR, and its TCRdb copy is limited to in-frame clones, with some not included. The sample records some 110,000 clones, 85% to 90% being singletons. The time point was: after dendritic cell vaccination, including at tumor progression/relapse. The source material was blood, sampled after dendritic cell vaccination. The receptors were gathered from a human donor with glioblastoma.

This sequence joins TRBV30 and TRBJ2-3, with 8 bases that match TRBD1. This CDR3 comprises 15 residues. J lost 6 bases, V lost 0 bases, and 8 bases had no gene match. CDR1 GTSNPN and CDR2 SVGIG come from the germline V gene (reference sequence). The CDR3 nucleotides are TGTGCCTGGAGTGTACTCGGACAGGGCAGGGATACGCAGTATTTT. Protein product: CAWSVLGQGRDTQYF.

The V call is TRBV5-1, the J call TRBJ1-1, with TRBD1 as a possible D gene (6 bases). CDR3 length: 13 amino acids. The ends were cut back, 1 base at V and 4 bases at J, with 8 bases in the middle. Germline CDR1 reads SGHRS; CDR2 reads YFSETQ. The CDR3 coding sequence is TGCGCCAGCAGCTTGACAGGGCGCACTGAAGCTTTCTTT. This codes for CASSLTGRTEAFF.

This sequence joins TRBV5-1 and TRBJ2-7; TRBD2 agrees at 11 bases. Germline CDR1 and CDR2: SGHRS and YFSETQ. This CDR3 is built from 15 residues. V lost 4 bases to trimming and J lost 7 bases; unmatched junction nucleotides: 10. For the CDR3, the DNA is TGCGCCAGCAGCCCATCGGGACTAGCGGCTTATGAGCAGTACTTC. Its protein is CASSPSGLAAYEQYF.

This chain connects TRBV6-1 to TRBJ2-7; D might be TRBD1 (6 bases). This CDR3 comprises 13 residues. Germline V gene data show CDR1 as MNHNS and CDR2 as SASEGT. The germline V and J ends were trimmed by 9 bases and 0 bases, with 12 bases remaining between them. The CDR3 protein is CASRQESSYEQYF. DNA of the CDR3: TGTGCCAGTCGACAGGAGAGCTCCTACGAGCAGTACTTC.

This chain uses TRBV5-1 with TRBJ1-2; TRBD1 matches 7 bases. Germline V CDR1 and CDR2: SGHRS, YFSETQ. The CDR3 spans 16 residues. Losses at the gene ends were 0 bases for V and 4 bases for J; bases not matched to a gene: 9. CDR3 coding DNA: TGCGCCAGCAGCTTGGTTCCGGGACAGAGAATCTATGGCTACACCTTC. The encoded protein is CASSLVPGQRIYGYTF.

The gene calls are TRBV28 and TRBJ1-3; TRBD1 is a possible D gene (5 bases). Germline CDR1 reads MDHEN; CDR2 reads SYDVKM. V lost 7 bases, J lost 0 bases, and 13 bases lay in between. The CDR3 contains 15 residues. The CDR3: CASKMGGSSGNTIYF. In DNA form, the CDR3 reads TGTGCCAGCAAAATGGGGGGGAGCTCTGGAAACACCATATATTTT.

This clone came up once. The chain links TRBV6-1 to TRBJ2-1, with D perhaps TRBD2 (6 bases). CDR3 size: 14 residues. Trimming left V 10 bases short and J 4 bases short, with 17 bases between. The germline V gene encodes CDR1 MNHNS and CDR2 SASEGT. The CDR3 is CATHDPGGYNEQFF. CDR3 sequence (DNA): TGTGCCACTCACGATCCCGGGGGTTACAATGAGCAGTTCTTC.

This clone showed up just once. This chain connects TRBV6-1 to TRBJ1-5; D is possibly TRBD1 (5 bases). The CDR3 runs to 14 residues. V was pared by 6 bases and J by 3 bases, with 12 bases between. Germline V gene sequence: CDR1 MNHNS, CDR2 SASEGT. DNA for the CDR3: TGTGCCAGCAGGCGGGACGGACTCAATCAGCCCCAGCATTTT. Its translation is CASRRDGLNQPQHF.

This chain links TRBV7-8 with TRBJ1-6; D not resolved. The germline V gene has CDR1 SGHVS and CDR2 FQNEAQ. This CDR3 region has 14 residues. The V end lost 3 bases, the J end lost 4 bases, and 7 bases lay between the germline ends. The CDR3 here is CASSLGGYNSPLHF. The CDR3 region has the DNA TGTGCCAGCAGCTTGGGAGGGTATAATTCACCCCTCCACTTT.

V is TRBV2 and J is TRBJ2-5; 12 nucleotides agree with TRBD2. Per germline, CDR1 SNHLY and CDR2 FYNNEI. The CDR3 length is 15 residues. With V trimmed by 7 bases and J by 2 bases, 5 bases remained unmatched. CDR3 region: CASNPLAGGQETQYF. In DNA, the CDR3 is TGTGCCAGCAACCCCCTAGCGGGAGGGCAAGAGACCCAGTACTTC. The full variable domain, with the rest looked up from reference TRBV2 and TRBJ2-5, is EPEVTQTPSHQVTQMGQEVILRCVPISNHLYFYWYRQILGQKVEFLVSFYNNEISEKSEIFDDQFSVERPDGSNFTLKIRSTKLEDSAMYFCASNPLAGGQETQYFGPGTRLLVL.

This chain uses TRBV5-6 with TRBJ1-2, with D tentatively TRBD1 (5 bases). The CDR3 contains 13 residues. Between the trimmed V and J ends, which lost 3 bases and 6 bases, there was a span of 12 bases. Germline lookup yields CDR1 SGHDT and CDR2 YYEEEE. The CDR3 region is CASSWAAGNGYTF. In nucleotides, the CDR3 is TGTGCCAGCAGCTGGGCGGCAGGGAATGGCTACACCTTC.

J is TRBJ1-1 and V is TRBV5-4; 9 bases fit TRBD1. Trimming took 4 bases from V and 4 from J; bases not matched to a gene: 5. The CDR3 is 14 residues long. CDR1 and CDR2 from the germline V gene are SGHNT and YYREEE (reference sequence). The CDR3 protein is CASSEGQGRTEAFF. For the CDR3, the DNA is TGTGCCAGCAGCGAGGGACAGGGTCGCACTGAAGCTTTCTTT.

The rearrangement uses TRBV5-1 and TRBJ2-3, with 9 bases matching TRBD2. The V and J ends lost 4 bases and 4 bases, in that order; junction bases with no gene match: 4. The length of the CDR3 is 14 residues. CDR1 is SGHRS, CDR2 YFSETQ, per germline. CDR3 loop: CASSERTSADTQYF. In nucleotides, the CDR3 is TGCGCCAGCAGCGAAAGGACTAGCGCAGATACGCAGTATTTT.

The chain uses TRBV27 and TRBJ2-7, with 12 bases that match TRBD1. The CDR3 loop spans 17 amino acids. The junction had 11 bases not matched to a gene; V was cut back by 5 bases and J by 3 bases. CDR1 and CDR2 from the germline V gene are MNHEY and SMNVEV (reference sequence). DNA for the CDR3: TGTGCCAGCAGTCCCCCGCCCGGGACAGGGGGCTTCTACGAGCAGTACTTC. It encodes CASSPPPGTGGFYEQYF.

The genes are TRBV7-2 and TRBJ1-4; D gene ambiguous. This CDR3 is built from 13 residues. CDR1 is SGHTA and CDR2 is FQGNSA in the germline V gene. Trimming removed 5 bases from V and 7 bases from J, with 11 bases in between. CDR3 sequence reads: CASSPGEAEKLFF. The CDR3 nucleotides read TGTGCCAGCAGCCCCGGGGAGGCTGAAAAACTGTTTTTT.

The V gene is TRBV14, the J gene TRBJ2-5; 10 nucleotides match TRBD2. This CDR3 region has 16 residues. Germline trimming cut 2 bases from V and 5 bases from J; bases unmatched to any gene: 8. The germline gives CDR1 SGHDN, CDR2 FVKESK. CDR3 sequence (DNA): TGTGCCAGCAGCCAATGGGCTAGCGGGAGTGAGGAGACCCAGTACTTC. The encoded protein is CASSQWASGSEETQYF.

This clone was detected once. This sequence joins TRBV19 and TRBJ2-1; 7 bases fit TRBD2. CDR3 length equals 16 residues. The germline V gene has CDR1 LNHDA and CDR2 SQIVND (reference sequence). The V and J ends lost 6 bases and 6 bases, in that order; junction bases with no gene match: 14. The CDR3 nucleotides are TGTGCCAGTAGGCCTAGCGCGGGAGTCTCCGTCAATGAGCAGTTCTTC. Amino acid sequence: CASRPSAGVSVNEQFF.

This chain links TRBV5-4 with TRBJ2-7, with D possibly matching TRBD2 (6 bases). Germline V gene data show CDR1 as SGHNT and CDR2 as YYREEE (reference sequence). The V end was cut by 4 bases, the J end by 1 base, with 12 bases between. The CDR3 loop spans 14 amino acids. The chain's CDR3 is CASSLRGASYEQYF. The CDR3 DNA reads TGTGCCAGCAGCCTGCGGGGAGCTTCCTACGAGCAGTACTTC.

The rearrangement joins TRBV11-2 to TRBJ1-1; no definite D call. There are 17 residues in the CDR3. Trimming shortened V by 4 bases and J by 4 bases, and 22 bases separated the two germline ends. In germline, CDR1 is SGHAT, CDR2 FQNNGV. CDR3 DNA sequence: TGTGCCAGCAGCTGGCCCGCCGGCTCCGGGAGGGTCACTGAAGCTTTCTTT. Translating it yields CASSWPAGSGRVTEAFF.

The chain is built from TRBV7-9 and TRBJ1-2, with TRBD1 identical over 12 bases. In germline, CDR1 is SEHNR, CDR2 FQNEAQ (reference sequence). The V and J ends lost 5 bases and 7 bases, in that order; junction bases with no gene match: 8. The CDR3 runs to 15 residues. CDR3 region: CASSHWDRGQGGYTF. In DNA, the CDR3 is TGTGCCAGCAGCCATTGGGACAGGGGGCAGGGTGGCTACACCTTC. Full variable domain (remainder filled in from reference TRBV7-9 and TRBJ1-2): DTGVSQNPRHKITKRGQNVTFRCDPISEHNRLYWYRQTLGQGPEFLTYFQNEAQLEKSRLLSDRFSAERPKGSFSTLEIQRTEQGDSAMYLCASSHWDRGQGGYTFGSGTRLTVV.

The chain has TRBV18 and TRBJ1-2; tentatively, D is TRBD1 (6 bases). The CDR3 runs to 14 residues. Germline V CDR1 and CDR2: KGHSH, LQKENI. Trimming stripped 2 bases from V and 4 bases from J, with 11 bases between. In nucleotides, the CDR3 is TGTGCCAGCTCACCAGGCCAGGGGTTCTATGGCTACACCTTC. Encoded protein: CASSPGQGFYGYTF.